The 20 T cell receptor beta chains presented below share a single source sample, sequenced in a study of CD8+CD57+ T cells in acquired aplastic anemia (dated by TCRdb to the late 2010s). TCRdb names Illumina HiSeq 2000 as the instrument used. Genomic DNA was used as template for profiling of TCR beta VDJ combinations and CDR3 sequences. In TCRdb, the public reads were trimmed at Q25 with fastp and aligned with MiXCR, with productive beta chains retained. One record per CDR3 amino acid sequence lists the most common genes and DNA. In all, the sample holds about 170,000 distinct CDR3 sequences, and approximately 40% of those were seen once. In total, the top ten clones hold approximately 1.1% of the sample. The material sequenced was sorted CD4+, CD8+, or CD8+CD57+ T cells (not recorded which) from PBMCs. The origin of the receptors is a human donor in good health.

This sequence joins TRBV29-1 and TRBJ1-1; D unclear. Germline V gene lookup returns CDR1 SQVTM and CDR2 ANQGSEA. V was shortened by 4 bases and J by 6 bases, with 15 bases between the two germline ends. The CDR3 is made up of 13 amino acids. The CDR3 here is CSVVSVGTAEAFF. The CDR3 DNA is TGCAGCGTTGTGTCCGTGGGTACCGCTGAAGCTTTCTTT.

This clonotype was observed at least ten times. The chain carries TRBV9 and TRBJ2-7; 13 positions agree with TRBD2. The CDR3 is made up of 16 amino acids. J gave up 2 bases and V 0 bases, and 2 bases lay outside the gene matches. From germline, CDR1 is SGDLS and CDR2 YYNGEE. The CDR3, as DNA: TGTGCCAGCAGCGTAGAGGGGACTAGCGGGGCCTACGAGCAGTACTTC. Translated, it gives CASSVEGTSGAYEQYF.

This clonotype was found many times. CDR3 DNA sequence: TGTGCCAGCAGTTACCCGGACAGTCGGGCTGAAGCTTTCTTT. This translates into CASSYPDSRAEAFF. The chain carries TRBV6-5 and TRBJ1-1; perhaps TRBD1 as D (6 bases). V gave up 2 bases and J gave up 6 bases, with 13 bases separating them. CDR3 length: 14 residues. Germline V gene data show CDR1 as MNHEY and CDR2 as SVGAGI.

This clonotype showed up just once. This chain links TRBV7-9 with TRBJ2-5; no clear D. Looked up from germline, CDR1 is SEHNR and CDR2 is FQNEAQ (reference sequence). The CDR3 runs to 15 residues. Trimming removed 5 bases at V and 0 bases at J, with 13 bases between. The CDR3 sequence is CASSPRQMHQETQYF. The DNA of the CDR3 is TGTGCCAGCAGCCCCCGACAAATGCACCAAGAGACCCAGTACTTC.

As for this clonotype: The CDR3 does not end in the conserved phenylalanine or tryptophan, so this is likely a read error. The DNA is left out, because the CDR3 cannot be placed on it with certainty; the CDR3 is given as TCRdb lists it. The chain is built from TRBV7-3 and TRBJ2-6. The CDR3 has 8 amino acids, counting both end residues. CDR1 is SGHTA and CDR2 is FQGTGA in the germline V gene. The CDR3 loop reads CASSLTTS.

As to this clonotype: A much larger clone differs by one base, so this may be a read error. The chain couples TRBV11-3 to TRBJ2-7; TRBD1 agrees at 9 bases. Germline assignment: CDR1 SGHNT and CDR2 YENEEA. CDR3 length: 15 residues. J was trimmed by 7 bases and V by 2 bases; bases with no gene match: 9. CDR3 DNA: TGTGCCAGCAGCTTATTCGGGACAGGGTCTGGTGAGCAGTACTTC. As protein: CASSLFGTGSGEQYF.

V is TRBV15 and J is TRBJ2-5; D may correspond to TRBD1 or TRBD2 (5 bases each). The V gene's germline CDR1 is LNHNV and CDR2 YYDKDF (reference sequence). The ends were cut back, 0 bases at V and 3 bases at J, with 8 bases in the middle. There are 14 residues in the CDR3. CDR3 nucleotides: TGTGCCACCAGCAGAGATTTGGGGGAAGAGACCCAGTACTTC. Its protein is CATSRDLGEETQYF.

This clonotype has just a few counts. This CDR3 reads CASSYSGLSQGTSGNTIYF. CDR3 in DNA: TGTGCCAGCAGTTACTCGGGCCTGTCACAGGGGACCTCTGGAAACACCATATATTTT. The chain joins TRBV6-2 or TRBV6-3 to TRBJ1-3, with 7 nucleotides matching TRBD1. The CDR3 consists of 19 residues. Per the germline V gene, CDR1 is MNHEY and CDR2 is SVGEGT. V dropped 0 bases and J dropped 0; count of bases not matched to a gene: 11.

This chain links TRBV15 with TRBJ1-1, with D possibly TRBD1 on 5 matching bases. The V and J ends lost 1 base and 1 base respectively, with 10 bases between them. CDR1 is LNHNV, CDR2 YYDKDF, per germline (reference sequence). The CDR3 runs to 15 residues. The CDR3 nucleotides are TGTGCCACCAGCAGAGGTGGGGCGACGAACACTGAAGCTTTCTTT. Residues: CATSRGGATNTEAFF.

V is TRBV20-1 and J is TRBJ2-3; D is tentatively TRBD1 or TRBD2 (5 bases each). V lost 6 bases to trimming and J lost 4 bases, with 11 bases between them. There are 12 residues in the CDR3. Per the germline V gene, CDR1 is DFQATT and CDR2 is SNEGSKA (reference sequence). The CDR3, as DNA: TGCAGTGCCCCAACGGGGCCAGATACGCAGTATTTT. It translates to CSAPTGPDTQYF.

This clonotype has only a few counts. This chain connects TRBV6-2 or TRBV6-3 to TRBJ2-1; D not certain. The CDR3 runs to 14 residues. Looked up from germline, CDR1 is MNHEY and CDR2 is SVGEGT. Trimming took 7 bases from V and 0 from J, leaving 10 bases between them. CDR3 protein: CASKVRNSYNEQFF. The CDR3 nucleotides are TGTGCCAGCAAAGTCAGGAACTCCTACAATGAGCAGTTCTTC.

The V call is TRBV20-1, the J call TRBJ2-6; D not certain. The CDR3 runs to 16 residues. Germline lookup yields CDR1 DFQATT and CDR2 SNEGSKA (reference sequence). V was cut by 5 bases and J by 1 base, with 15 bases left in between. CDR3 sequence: CSAQNGAVSGANVLTF. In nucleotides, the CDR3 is TGCAGTGCTCAAAACGGAGCCGTATCTGGGGCCAACGTCCTGACTTTC.

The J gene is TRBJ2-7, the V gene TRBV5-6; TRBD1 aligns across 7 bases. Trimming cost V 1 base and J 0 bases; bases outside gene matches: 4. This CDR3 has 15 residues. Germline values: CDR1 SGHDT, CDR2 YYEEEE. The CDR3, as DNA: TGTGCCAGCAGCTTGTTTGGGGACAGCTCCTACGAGCAGTACTTC. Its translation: CASSLFGDSSYEQYF.

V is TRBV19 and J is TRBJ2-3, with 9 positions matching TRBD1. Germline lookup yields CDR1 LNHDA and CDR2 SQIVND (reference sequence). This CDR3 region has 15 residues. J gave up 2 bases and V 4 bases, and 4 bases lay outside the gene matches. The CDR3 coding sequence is TGTGCCAGTAGTAGTGGGACAGGGCCCACAGATACGCAGTATTTT. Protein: CASSSGTGPTDTQYF.

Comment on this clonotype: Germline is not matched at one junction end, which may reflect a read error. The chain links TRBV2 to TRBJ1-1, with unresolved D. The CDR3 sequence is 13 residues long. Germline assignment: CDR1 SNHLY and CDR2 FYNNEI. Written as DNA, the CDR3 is TGTGCCAGCGAGTGGGCGGGCAACAATGAAGCTTTCTTT. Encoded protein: CASEWAGNNEAFF.

The CDR3 DNA reads TGCGCCAGCAGCTCCAGACTCGTTCGGAATTGGACGATGAGCCAGTACTTC. Its translation: CASSSRLVRNWTMSQYF. This chain joins TRBV10-1 and TRBJ2-5; no clear D. The CDR3 sequence is 17 residues long. Trimming took 6 bases from V and 10 from J, leaving 30 bases between them. The germline gives CDR1 WNHNN, CDR2 SYGVQD (reference sequence).

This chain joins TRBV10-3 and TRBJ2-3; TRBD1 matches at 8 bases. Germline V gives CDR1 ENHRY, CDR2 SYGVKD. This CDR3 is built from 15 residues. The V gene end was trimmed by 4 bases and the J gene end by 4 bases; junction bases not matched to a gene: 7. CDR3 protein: CAISVARGQADTQYF. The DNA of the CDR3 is TGTGCCATCAGTGTAGCCAGGGGGCAGGCAGATACGCAGTATTTT.

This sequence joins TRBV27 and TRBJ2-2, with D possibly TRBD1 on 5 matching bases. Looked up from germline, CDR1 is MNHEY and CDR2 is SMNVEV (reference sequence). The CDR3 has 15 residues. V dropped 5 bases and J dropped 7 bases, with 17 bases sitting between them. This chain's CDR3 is CASSESTVYLGELFF. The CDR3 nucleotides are TGTGCCAGCAGTGAATCGACAGTTTACCTCGGGGAGCTGTTTTTT.

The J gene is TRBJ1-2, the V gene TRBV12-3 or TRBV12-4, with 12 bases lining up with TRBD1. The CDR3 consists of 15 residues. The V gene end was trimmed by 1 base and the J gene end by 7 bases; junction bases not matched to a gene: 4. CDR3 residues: CASSLGGTGGGGYTF. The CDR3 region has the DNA TGTGCCAGCAGTTTAGGTGGGACAGGGGGCGGTGGCTACACCTTC.

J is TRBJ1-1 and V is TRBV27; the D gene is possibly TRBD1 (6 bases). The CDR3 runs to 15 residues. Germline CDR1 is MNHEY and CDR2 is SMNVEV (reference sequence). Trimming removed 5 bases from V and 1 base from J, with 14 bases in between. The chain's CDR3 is CASSPARTANTEAFF. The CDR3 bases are TGTGCCAGCAGTCCGGCCCGGACAGCGAACACTGAAGCTTTCTTT.